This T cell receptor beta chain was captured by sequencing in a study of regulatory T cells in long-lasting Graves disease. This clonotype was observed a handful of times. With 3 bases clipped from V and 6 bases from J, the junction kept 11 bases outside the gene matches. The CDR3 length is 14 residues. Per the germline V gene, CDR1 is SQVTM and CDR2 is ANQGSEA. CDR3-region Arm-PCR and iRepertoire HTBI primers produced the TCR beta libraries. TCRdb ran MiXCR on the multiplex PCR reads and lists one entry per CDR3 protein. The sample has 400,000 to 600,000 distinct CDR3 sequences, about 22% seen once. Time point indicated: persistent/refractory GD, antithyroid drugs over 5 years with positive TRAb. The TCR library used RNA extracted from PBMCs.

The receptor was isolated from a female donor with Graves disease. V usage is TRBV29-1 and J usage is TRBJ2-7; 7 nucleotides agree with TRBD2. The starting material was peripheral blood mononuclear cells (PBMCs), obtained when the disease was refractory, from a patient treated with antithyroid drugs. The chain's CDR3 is CSVEGGSGGSEQYF. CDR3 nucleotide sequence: TGCAGCGTTGAGGGTGGGTCCGGGGGGTCCGAGCAGTACTTC.